A selection of T cell receptor beta chains follows, all from one sample in a study of T cells in Graves' hyperthyroidism and ophthalmopathy. TCRdb re-called the multiplex PCR reads through MiXCR, storing one row per CDR3 protein. The table lists some 600,000 distinct CDR3 sequences, about 15% of them singletons. The specimen sequenced was blood. These receptors came from a woman aged 25 to 39 with Graves' hyperthyroidism that later progressed to Graves' ophthalmopathy. Both conserved end residues are part of each CDR3. The D gene is left open where the match is weak. The listing skips clone size in some rows; elsewhere it reads once, few, many or a size class.

v_gene	j_gene	d_gene	abundance	CDR3aa	CDR3nt
TRBV7-9	TRBJ2-2	TRBD2	many	CASSGALAGTNTGELFF	TGTGCCAGCAGTGGTGCTCTAGCGGGAACGAACACCGGGGAGCTGTTTTTT
TRBV11-2	TRBJ2-7	-	many	CASSLVGAPYEQYF	TGTGCCAGCAGCTTAGTAGGGGCGCCCTACGAGCAGTACTTC
TRBV5-1	TRBJ2-7	TRBD2	many	CASKLDRGGTSGPYEQYF	TGCGCCAGCAAGCTTGATCGAGGGGGTACTAGCGGACCCTACGAGCAGTACTTC
TRBV19	TRBJ1-2	-	many	CASSRHSDRSYGYTF	TGTGCCAGTAGTAGACACTCGGACAGATCGTATGGCTACACCTTC
TRBV18	TRBJ1-1	TRBD1	many	CASSSPGGPEHIGAFF	TGTGCCAGCTCAAGTCCAGGGGGACCTGAACACATCGGAGCTTTCTTT
TRBV2	TRBJ2-2	TRBD2	-	CASSERGLAGVVTGELFF	TGTGCCAGCAGTGAGAGGGGACTAGCGGGAGTCGTTACCGGGGAGCTGTTTTTT
TRBV10-1	TRBJ2-7	TRBD2	few	CASSESEGGPYEQYF	TGCGCCAGCAGTGAGTCGGAGGGAGGGCCCTACGAGCAGTACTTC
TRBV5-5	TRBJ2-7	-	-	CASSFLTLGGYEQYF	TGTGCCAGCAGCTTTCTCACTCTCGGGGGATACGAGCAGTACTTC
TRBV20-1	TRBJ1-5	-	few	CSAATGPSNQPQHF	TGCAGTGCCGCAACAGGGCCTAGCAATCAGCCCCAGCATTTT
TRBV20-1	TRBJ2-3	TRBD1	many	CSATDPGQNTDTQYF	TGCAGTGCCACCGACCCGGGACAGAACACAGATACGCAGTATTTT
TRBV6-1	TRBJ2-7	TRBD2	few	CASMTQRDFYEQYF	TGTGCCAGCATGACCCAGCGGGATTTCTACGAGCAGTACTTC
TRBV12-3/TRBV12-4	TRBJ2-7	-	-	CASSKQGARVSEQYF	TGTGCCAGCAGCAAACAGGGTGCGAGGGTCTCCGAGCAGTACTTC
TRBV7-3	TRBJ2-1	-	many	CASAEDLARADEQFF	TGTGCCAGCGCCGAGGATCTAGCTCGGGCCGATGAGCAGTTCTTC
TRBV4-3	TRBJ1-1	-	-	CASSRLTGTEAFF	TGCGCCAGCAGCCGGTTGACGGGAACTGAAGCTTTCTTT
TRBV30	TRBJ2-3	-	many	CAWEGRGGLTDTQYF	TGTGCCTGGGAGGGACGAGGAGGACTCACAGATACGCAGTATTTT
TRBV7-9	TRBJ2-1	TRBD2	many	CASSFGLADNEQFF	TGTGCCAGCAGCTTCGGACTAGCGGACAATGAGCAGTTCTTC
TRBV7-2	TRBJ1-4	-	-	CASSPGAWGNEKLFF	TGTGCCAGCAGCCCCGGAGCATGGGGGAATGAAAAACTGTTTTTT
TRBV30	TRBJ1-1	-	many	CAWSNLSREAFF	TGTGCCTGGAGTAACCTGTCACGGGAAGCTTTCTTT
TRBV6-1	TRBJ2-7	TRBD1	many	CASSDQDRGRPYEQYF	TGTGCCAGCAGTGACCAGGACAGGGGGAGGCCCTACGAGCAGTACTTC
TRBV9	TRBJ1-2	TRBD1	many	CASSSSPGTGADYGYTF	TGTGCCAGCAGCTCCAGTCCCGGGACAGGGGCGGACTATGGCTACACCTTC
TRBV4-1	TRBJ2-5	-	many	CASSQERGGRYQETQYF	TGCGCCAGCAGCCAAGAACGGGGTGGACGGTACCAAGAGACCCAGTACTTC
TRBV6-1	TRBJ2-5	TRBD1	once	CASRWGTGGRETQYF	TGTGCCAGCCGATGGGGGACAGGGGGCCGGGAGACCCAGTACTTC
TRBV7-9	TRBJ1-4	-	many	CASSRDGSEKLFF	TGTGCCAGCAGCCGGGATGGAAGTGAAAAACTGTTTTTT
TRBV2	TRBJ2-5	-	many	CASSEWQSWETQYF	TGTGCCAGCAGTGAATGGCAGTCTTGGGAGACCCAGTACTTC
TRBV7-9	TRBJ2-1	-	many	CASSLRAGIVNEQFF	TGTGCCAGCAGCTTAAGGGCAGGCATTGTCAATGAGCAGTTCTTC
TRBV27	TRBJ2-1	TRBD1	once	CASHPGQGSYNEQFF	TGTGCCAGCCATCCGGGACAGGGTTCCTACAATGAGCAGTTCTTC
TRBV30	TRBJ1-1	-	-	CAWSGQLNTEALF	TGTGCCTGGAGTGGACAGCTAAACACTGAAGCTTTGTTT
TRBV19	TRBJ2-7	-	few	CASSSQTAAGEQYF	TGTGCCAGTAGTTCGCAGACAGCGGCGGGGGAGCAGTACTTC
TRBV7-2	TRBJ1-1	-	many	CASGGFMNTEAFF	TGTGCCAGCGGCGGGTTCATGAACACTGAAGCTTTCTTT